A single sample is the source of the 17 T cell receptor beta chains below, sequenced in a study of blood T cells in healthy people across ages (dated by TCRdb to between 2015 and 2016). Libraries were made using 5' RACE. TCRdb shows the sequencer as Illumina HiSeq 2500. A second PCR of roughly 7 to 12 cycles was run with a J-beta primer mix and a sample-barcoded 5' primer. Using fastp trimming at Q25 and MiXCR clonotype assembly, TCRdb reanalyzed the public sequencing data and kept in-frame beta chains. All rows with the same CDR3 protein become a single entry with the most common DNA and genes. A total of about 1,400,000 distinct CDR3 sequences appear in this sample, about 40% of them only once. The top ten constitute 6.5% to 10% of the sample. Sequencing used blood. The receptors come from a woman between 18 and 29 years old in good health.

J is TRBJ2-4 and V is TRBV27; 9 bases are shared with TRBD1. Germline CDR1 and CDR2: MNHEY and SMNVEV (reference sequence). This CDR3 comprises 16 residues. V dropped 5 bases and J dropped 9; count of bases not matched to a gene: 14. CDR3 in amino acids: CASSGDRDRQGGIQYF. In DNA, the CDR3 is TGTGCCAGCAGTGGGGACCGGGACAGACAGGGGGGCATTCAGTACTTC.

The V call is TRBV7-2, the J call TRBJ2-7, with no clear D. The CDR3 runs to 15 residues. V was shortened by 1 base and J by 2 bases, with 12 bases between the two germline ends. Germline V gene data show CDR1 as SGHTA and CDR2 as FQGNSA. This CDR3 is CASSLGVGSPYEQYF. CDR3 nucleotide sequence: TGTGCCAGCAGCTTAGGGGTAGGTTCCCCCTACGAGCAGTACTTC. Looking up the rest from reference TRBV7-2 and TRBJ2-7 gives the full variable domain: GAGVSQSPSNKVTEKGKDVELRCDPISGHTALYWYRQSLGQGLEFLIYFQGNSAPDKSGLPSDRFSAERTGGSVSTLTIQRTQQEDSAVYLCASSLGVGSPYEQYFGPGTRLTVT.

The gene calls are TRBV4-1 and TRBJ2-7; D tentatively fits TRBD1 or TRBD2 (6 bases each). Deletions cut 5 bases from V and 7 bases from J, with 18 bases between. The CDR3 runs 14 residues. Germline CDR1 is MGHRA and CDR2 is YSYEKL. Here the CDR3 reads CASSNGGGVLEQYF. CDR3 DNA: TGCGCCAGCAGCAACGGGGGCGGTGTCCTGGAGCAGTACTTC.

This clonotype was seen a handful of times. CDR3 bases: TGTGCCAGCAGCTCAACCGACAAGAGCTCCTACGAGCAGTACTTC. It specifies CASSSTDKSSYEQYF. The V and J genes are TRBV7-9 and TRBJ2-7, with no clear D. Germline CDR1 is SEHNR and CDR2 is FQNEAQ (reference sequence). Trimming took off 4 bases at V and 0 bases at J, with 13 bases between the two ends. The CDR3 totals 15 residues.

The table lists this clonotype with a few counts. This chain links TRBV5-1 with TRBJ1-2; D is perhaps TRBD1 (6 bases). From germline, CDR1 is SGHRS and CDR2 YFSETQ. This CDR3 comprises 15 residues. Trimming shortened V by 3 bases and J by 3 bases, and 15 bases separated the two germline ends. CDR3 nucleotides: TGCGCCAGCAGCTGGGCGAGGGGGGGTGACTATGGCTACACCTTC. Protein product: CASSWARGGDYGYTF.

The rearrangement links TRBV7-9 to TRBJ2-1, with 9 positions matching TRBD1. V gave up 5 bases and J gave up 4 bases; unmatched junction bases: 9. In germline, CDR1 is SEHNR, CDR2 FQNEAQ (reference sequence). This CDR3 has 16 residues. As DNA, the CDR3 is TGTGCCAGCAGCATGGGGACAGGGCGCTATTACAATGAGCAGTTCTTC. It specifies CASSMGTGRYYNEQFF.

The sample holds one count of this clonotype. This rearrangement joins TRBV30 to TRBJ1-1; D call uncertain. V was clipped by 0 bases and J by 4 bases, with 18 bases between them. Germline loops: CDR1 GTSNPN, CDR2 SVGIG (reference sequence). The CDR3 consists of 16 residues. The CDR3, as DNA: TGTGCCTGGAGTGTACAAGGTGTAGGCATGAGCACTGAAGCTTTCTTT. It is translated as CAWSVQGVGMSTEAFF.

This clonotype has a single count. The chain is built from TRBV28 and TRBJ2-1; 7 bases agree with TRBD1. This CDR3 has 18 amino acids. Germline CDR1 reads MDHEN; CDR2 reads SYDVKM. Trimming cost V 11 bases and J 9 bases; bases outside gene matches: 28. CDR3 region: CASSPHSFGQPAGGEQFF. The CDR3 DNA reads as TGTGCCTCTAGCCCACACTCGTTCGGACAGCCAGCAGGGGGTGAGCAGTTCTTC.

CDR3 DNA: TGCAGTGCTAGAGACGGTGATTCGACTAACTCCTACGAGCAGTACTTC. It translates to CSARDGDSTNSYEQYF. V is TRBV20-1 and J is TRBJ2-7; TRBD2 is a possible D gene (5 bases). Germline loops: CDR1 DFQATT, CDR2 SNEGSKA (reference sequence). The V end lost 0 bases, the J end lost 0 bases, and 15 bases lay between the germline ends. This CDR3 has 16 residues.

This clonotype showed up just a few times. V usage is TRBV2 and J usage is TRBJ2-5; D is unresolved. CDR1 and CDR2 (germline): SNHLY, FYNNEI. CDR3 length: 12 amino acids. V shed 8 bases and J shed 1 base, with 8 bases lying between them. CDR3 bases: TGTGCCAGCCAAAGACCCCAAGAGACCCAGTACTTC. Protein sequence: CASQRPQETQYF.

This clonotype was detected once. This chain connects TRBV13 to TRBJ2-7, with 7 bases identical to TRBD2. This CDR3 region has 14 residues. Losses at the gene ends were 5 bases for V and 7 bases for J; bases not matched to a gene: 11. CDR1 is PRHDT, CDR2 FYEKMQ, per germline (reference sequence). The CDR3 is CASSLGGIFGEQYF. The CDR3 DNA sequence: TGTGCCAGCAGCCTGGGGGGGATCTTTGGAGAGCAGTACTTC.

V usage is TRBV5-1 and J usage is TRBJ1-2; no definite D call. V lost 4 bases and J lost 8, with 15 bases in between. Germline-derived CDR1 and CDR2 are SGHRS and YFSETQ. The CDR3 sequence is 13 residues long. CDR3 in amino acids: CASSPPDGLGYTF. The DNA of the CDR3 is TGCGCCAGCAGCCCACCGGACGGGCTGGGCTACACCTTC. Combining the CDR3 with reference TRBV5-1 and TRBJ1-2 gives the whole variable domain KAGVTQTPRYLIKTRGQQVTLSCSPISGHRSVSWYQQTPGQGLQFLFEYFSETQRNKGNFPGRFSGRQFSNSRSEMNVSTLELGDSALYLCASSPPDGLGYTFGSGTRLTVV.

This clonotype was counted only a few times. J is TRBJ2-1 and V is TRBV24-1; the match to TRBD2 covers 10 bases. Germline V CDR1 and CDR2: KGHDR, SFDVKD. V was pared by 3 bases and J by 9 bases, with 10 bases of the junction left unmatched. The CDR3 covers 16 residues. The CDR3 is CATSDPSSGRIGEQFF. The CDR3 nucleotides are TGTGCCACCAGTGATCCCTCTAGCGGGAGAATCGGTGAGCAGTTCTTC.

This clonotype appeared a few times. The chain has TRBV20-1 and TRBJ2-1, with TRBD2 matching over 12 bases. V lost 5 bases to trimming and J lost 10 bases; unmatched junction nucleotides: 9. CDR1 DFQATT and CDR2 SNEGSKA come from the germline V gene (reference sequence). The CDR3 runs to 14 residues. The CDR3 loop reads CSAESEGLAGEQFF. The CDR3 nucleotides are TGCAGTGCTGAATCGGAAGGACTAGCGGGAGAGCAGTTCTTC.

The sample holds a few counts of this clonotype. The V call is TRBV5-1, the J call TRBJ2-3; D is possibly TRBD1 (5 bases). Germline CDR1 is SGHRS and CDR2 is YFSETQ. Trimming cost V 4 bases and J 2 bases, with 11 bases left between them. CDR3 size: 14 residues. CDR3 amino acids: CASSDSTHTDTQYF. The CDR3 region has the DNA TGCGCCAGCAGCGACAGTACCCACACAGATACGCAGTATTTT.

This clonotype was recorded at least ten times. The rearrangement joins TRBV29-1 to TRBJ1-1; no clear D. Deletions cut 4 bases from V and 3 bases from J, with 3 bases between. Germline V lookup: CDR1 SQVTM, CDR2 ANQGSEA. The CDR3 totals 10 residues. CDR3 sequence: CSVVDTEAFF. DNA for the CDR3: TGCAGCGTTGTAGACACTGAAGCTTTCTTT.

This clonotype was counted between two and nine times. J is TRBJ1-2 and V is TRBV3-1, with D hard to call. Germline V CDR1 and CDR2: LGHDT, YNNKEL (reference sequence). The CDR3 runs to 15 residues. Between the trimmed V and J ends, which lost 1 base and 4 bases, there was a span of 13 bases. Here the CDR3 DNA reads TGTGCCAGCAGCCAAGGCCACTGGGCGGTCTATGGCTACACCTTC. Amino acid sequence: CASSQGHWAVYGYTF.